Listed below are T cell receptor beta chains from one sample, sequenced in a study of Ad26.COV2.S vaccination and SARS-CoV-2 variants. Clones were sequenced by immunoSEQ multiplex PCR, and TCRdb holds only the in-frame ones, with some missing. The sample includes approximately 400,000 clones, about four fifths seen only once; the top ten take 7% to 9.5%. The sequences come from peripheral blood, collected in a trial of Ad26.COV2.S vaccine versus placebo. These receptors were obtained from a person aged 18-65 years who received the Ad26.COV2.S COVID-19 vaccine or a placebo. The CDR3 runs from the conserved cysteine through the conserved F or W. A D gene is named only where the DNA matches it firmly.

d_call: .; v_call: TRBV19; j_call: TRBJ1-1; cdr3_aa: CASSPQFAPQAFF; cdr3_nt: TGTGCCAGTAGTCCCCAATTCGCCCCGCAAGCTTTCTTT
d_call: .; v_call: TRBV11-2; j_call: TRBJ2-5; cdr3_aa: CASSLTRGSETQYF; cdr3_nt: TGTGCCAGCAGCCTGACCAGGGGCTCAGAGACCCAGTACTTC
d_call: TRBD1; v_call: TRBV18; j_call: TRBJ1-2; cdr3_aa: CASSPGQGGNYGYTF; cdr3_nt: TGTGCCAGCTCACCCGGACAGGGTGGAAACTATGGCTACACCTTC
d_call: TRBD2; v_call: TRBV4-1; j_call: TRBJ2-7; cdr3_aa: CASSSGTSGSQGYEQYF; cdr3_nt: TGCGCCAGCAGCTCGGGGACTAGCGGGAGCCAAGGCTACGAGCAGTACTTC
d_call: .; v_call: TRBV7-9; j_call: TRBJ2-1; cdr3_aa: CARERGNEQFF; cdr3_nt: TGTGCCAGGGAAAGGGGCAATGAGCAGTTCTTC
d_call: TRBD2; v_call: TRBV6-4; j_call: TRBJ2-3; cdr3_aa: CASSLSGGAGDTQYF; cdr3_nt: TGTGCCAGCAGCCTTAGCGGGGGGGCTGGAGATACGCAGTATTTT
d_call: .; v_call: TRBV6-5; j_call: TRBJ2-3; cdr3_aa: CASTPGERGTDTQYF; cdr3_nt: TGTGCCAGCACCCCCGGGGAGCGAGGCACAGATACGCAGTATTTT
d_call: .; v_call: TRBV5-1; j_call: TRBJ2-5; cdr3_aa: CASSSGVQETQYF; cdr3_nt: TGCGCCAGCAGCTCCGGGGTCCAAGAGACCCAGTACTTC
d_call: .; v_call: TRBV7-2; j_call: TRBJ2-7; cdr3_aa: CASSLHFSSYEQYF; cdr3_nt: TGTGCCAGCAGCCTTCACTTCTCCTCCTACGAGCAGTACTTC
d_call: .; v_call: TRBV5-1; j_call: TRBJ2-6; cdr3_aa: CASSLVVSGANVLTF; cdr3_nt: TGCGCCAGCAGCTTGGTGGTGAGTGGGGCCAACGTCCTGACTTTC
d_call: .; v_call: TRBV30; j_call: TRBJ1-3; cdr3_aa: CAWSVDYGNTIYF; cdr3_nt: TGTGCCTGGAGTGTAGACTACGGAAACACCATATATTTT
d_call: .; v_call: TRBV29-1; j_call: TRBJ2-1; cdr3_aa: CSVEWGGSNEQFF; cdr3_nt: TGCAGCGTTGAGTGGGGAGGAAGCAATGAGCAGTTCTTC
d_call: .; v_call: TRBV7-2; j_call: TRBJ1-2; cdr3_aa: CASRMDSFSDFNYGYTF; cdr3_nt: TGTGCCAGCAGGATGGACAGTTTCTCCGACTTTAACTATGGCTACACCTTC
d_call: .; v_call: TRBV6-2/TRBV6-3; j_call: TRBJ1-6; cdr3_aa: CASSRPYNSPLHF; cdr3_nt: TGTGCCAGCAGCCGACCCTATAATTCACCCCTCCACTTT
d_call: .; v_call: TRBV6-5; j_call: TRBJ2-7; cdr3_aa: CGSSFGDREQYF; cdr3_nt: TGTGGCTCCTCATTTGGAGACAGAGAGCAGTACTTC
d_call: TRBD2; v_call: TRBV4-1; j_call: TRBJ2-7; cdr3_aa: CASSHLSGSHYEQYF; cdr3_nt: TGCGCCAGCAGCCACCTTAGCGGGAGCCACTACGAGCAGTACTTC
d_call: .; v_call: TRBV30; j_call: TRBJ2-7; cdr3_aa: CAWSVQGLDQYF; cdr3_nt: TGTGCCTGGAGTGTACAGGGATTGGATCAGTACTTC
d_call: .; v_call: TRBV5-6; j_call: TRBJ1-1; cdr3_aa: CASSAGNTEAFF; cdr3_nt: TGTGCCAGCAGCGCGGGGAACACTGAAGCTTTCTTT
d_call: .; v_call: TRBV29-1; j_call: TRBJ1-2; cdr3_aa: CSVGISANYGYTF; cdr3_nt: TGCAGCGTTGGGATTTCAGCTAACTATGGCTACACCTTC
d_call: .; v_call: TRBV18; j_call: TRBJ1-6; cdr3_aa: CASSPGLRNSPLHF; cdr3_nt: TGTGCCAGCTCACCAGGGTTAAGGAATTCACCCCTCCACTTT
d_call: TRBD2; v_call: TRBV5-6; j_call: TRBJ2-5; cdr3_aa: CASSWGGQETQYF; cdr3_nt: TGTGCCAGCAGCTGGGGGGGACAAGAGACCCAGTACTTC
d_call: TRBD2; v_call: TRBV3-1/TRBV3-2; j_call: TRBJ2-1; cdr3_aa: CASSSTAGGYNEQFF; cdr3_nt: TGTGCCAGCAGCTCAACGGCGGGGGGATACAATGAGCAGTTCTTC